Listed below are T cell receptor beta chains from one sample, sequenced in a study of immune characterization of retroperitoneal liposarcoma. TCRdb re-called the PCR reads with MiXCR, one entry per CDR3 protein. Here the sample spans 8,500 to 11,000 distinct CDR3 sequences, about a quarter being singletons. Sequenced sample: tumor tissue. Receptors were obtained from a female donor with retroperitoneal liposarcoma. Each CDR3 is given with its conserved first and last residue. A D gene is named only where the DNA matches it firmly. Size tells how often a clone was seen (once, few, many) or the class of an expanded clone, and some rows leave it out.

J gene: TRBJ2-1; clone size: medium-sized; D gene: TRBD2; V gene: TRBV6-6; CDR3 DNA: TGTGCCAGCAGTTACTCGATTGGACTAGCGGGAGGTGAGCAGTTCTTC; CDR3 protein: CASSYSIGLAGGEQFF
J gene: TRBJ2-3; clone size: NA; D gene: NA; V gene: TRBV12-5; CDR3 DNA: TGTGCTAGTGCCCCAGAGTACAGAGTAGGGGACTTC; CDR3 protein: CASAPEYRVGDF
J gene: TRBJ2-7; clone size: medium-sized; D gene: NA; V gene: TRBV6-1; CDR3 DNA: TGTGCCAGCACGGGGATGGGATACGAGCAGTACTTC; CDR3 protein: CASTGMGYEQYF
J gene: TRBJ2-5; clone size: NA; D gene: NA; V gene: TRBV10-1; CDR3 DNA: TGCGCCAGCGGGGAGGAAGAGACCCAGTACTTC; CDR3 protein: CASGEEETQYF
J gene: TRBJ2-3; clone size: many; D gene: NA; V gene: TRBV6-1; CDR3 DNA: TGTGCCAGCAGTCCGAACACAGATACGCAGTATTTT; CDR3 protein: CASSPNTDTQYF
J gene: TRBJ2-5; clone size: many; D gene: TRBD2; V gene: TRBV24-1; CDR3 DNA: TGTGCCACCAGTGATTTGCATTTCGGGGGGGAAGAGACCCAGTACTTC; CDR3 protein: CATSDLHFGGEETQYF
J gene: TRBJ1-5; clone size: NA; D gene: NA; V gene: TRBV12-5; CDR3 DNA: TGTGCTAGTGGTTTGGTACTTGGAGGGTTTAGCAATCAGCCCCAGCATTTT; CDR3 protein: CASGLVLGGFSNQPQHF
J gene: TRBJ2-3; clone size: NA; D gene: NA; V gene: TRBV6-5; CDR3 DNA: TGTGCCAGCAGTTACGGACAGAGCACAGATACGCAGTATTTT; CDR3 protein: CASSYGQSTDTQYF
J gene: TRBJ2-7; clone size: many; D gene: NA; V gene: TRBV7-2; CDR3 DNA: TGTGCCAGCAGCAAGCCTGGGTCCTACGAGCAGTACTTC; CDR3 protein: CASSKPGSYEQYF
J gene: TRBJ2-1; clone size: few; D gene: NA; V gene: TRBV6-1; CDR3 DNA: TGTGCCAGCAGCCCCGTTGGGGAGACCCAGTTCTTC; CDR3 protein: CASSPVGETQFF
J gene: TRBJ2-3; clone size: many; D gene: NA; V gene: TRBV7-2; CDR3 DNA: TGTGCCAGCAACATGGAGGGGGCGTCAGATACGCAGTATTTT; CDR3 protein: CASNMEGASDTQYF
J gene: TRBJ2-1; clone size: medium-sized; D gene: TRBD2; V gene: TRBV7-8; CDR3 DNA: TGTGCCAGCAGCTTAGTCCTAGCGGGGGGTTATATCTACAATGAGCAGTTCTTC; CDR3 protein: CASSLVLAGGYIYNEQFF
J gene: TRBJ2-1; clone size: many; D gene: NA; V gene: TRBV12-5; CDR3 DNA: TGTGCTAGTGGTTTGGGAACAGCTCAAGAGACCCAGTTCTTC; CDR3 protein: CASGLGTAQETQFF
J gene: TRBJ2-7; clone size: NA; D gene: TRBD1; V gene: TRBV7-3; CDR3 DNA: TGTGCCAGCAGCCCCGGGACAGGGTTGGTAAATGAGCAGTACTTC; CDR3 protein: CASSPGTGLVNEQYF
J gene: TRBJ1-1; clone size: few; D gene: NA; V gene: TRBV6-6; CDR3 DNA: TGTGCCAGCAGTTACTCGACCCCGGGCTATACTGAAGCTTTCTTT; CDR3 protein: CASSYSTPGYTEAFF
J gene: TRBJ2-7; clone size: NA; D gene: TRBD2; V gene: TRBV6-5; CDR3 DNA: TGTGCCAGCAGGAGACCCGCGGGAGGGCCCGGCGAGCAGTACTTC; CDR3 protein: CASRRPAGGPGEQYF
J gene: TRBJ2-7; clone size: medium-sized; D gene: TRBD2; V gene: TRBV7-9; CDR3 DNA: TGTGCCAGCAGCCGGACTAGCGGGAGCTACGAGCAGTACTTC; CDR3 protein: CASSRTSGSYEQYF
J gene: TRBJ1-4; clone size: few; D gene: NA; V gene: TRBV7-2; CDR3 DNA: TGTGCCAGCAGCTTAGGATTTAGGGCTTACGAAAAACTGTTTTTT; CDR3 protein: CASSLGFRAYEKLFF
J gene: TRBJ1-1; clone size: NA; D gene: NA; V gene: TRBV27; CDR3 DNA: TGTGCCAGCAGTTGGTCCTATGTGGTTGGGAACACTGAAGCTTTCTTT; CDR3 protein: CASSWSYVVGNTEAFF
J gene: TRBJ1-2; clone size: NA; D gene: NA; V gene: TRBV27; CDR3 DNA: TGTGCCAGCAGGAAATTCGACGGGCCCCTTGGCTACACATTC; CDR3 protein: CASRKFDGPLGYTF
J gene: TRBJ2-1; clone size: many; D gene: TRBD2; V gene: TRBV11-3; CDR3 DNA: TGTGCCAGCAGCAACAACATCGTACTAGCGGGAGATCTAAGAGGTGAGCAGTTCTTC; CDR3 protein: CASSNNIVLAGDLRGEQFF
J gene: TRBJ2-3; clone size: many; D gene: NA; V gene: TRBV7-2; CDR3 DNA: TGTGCCAGCAGCTTAGACACGGGGAGGGGGACAGATACGCAGTATTTT; CDR3 protein: CASSLDTGRGTDTQYF
J gene: TRBJ2-5; clone size: NA; D gene: NA; V gene: TRBV4-1; CDR3 DNA: TGCGCCAGCAGCAACCCAGAGGTAGGGCAAGAGACCCAGTACTTC; CDR3 protein: CASSNPEVGQETQYF
J gene: TRBJ1-1; clone size: many; D gene: TRBD1; V gene: TRBV6-1; CDR3 DNA: TGTGCCAGCAGTTATCTCAGGGGGCTCGTGAACACTGAAGCTTTCTTT; CDR3 protein: CASSYLRGLVNTEAFF
J gene: TRBJ2-1; clone size: few; D gene: NA; V gene: TRBV7-5; CDR3 DNA: NA; CDR3 protein: CISVPEATQDRASSYEQFF
J gene: TRBJ1-3; clone size: NA; D gene: NA; V gene: TRBV11-3; CDR3 DNA: TGTGCCAGCAGTGAAGGGGCGGGAAACACCATATATTTT; CDR3 protein: CASSEGAGNTIYF
J gene: TRBJ2-7; clone size: medium-sized; D gene: TRBD2; V gene: TRBV6-1; CDR3 DNA: TGTGCCAGCAGTTATACCCAGCGGGGGTACGAGCAGTACTTC; CDR3 protein: CASSYTQRGYEQYF
J gene: TRBJ2-3; clone size: medium-sized; D gene: NA; V gene: TRBV7-2; CDR3 DNA: TGTGCCAGCAGCTTAGCAGGAGTAACGCAGTATTTT; CDR3 protein: CASSLAGVTQYF
J gene: TRBJ2-7; clone size: medium-sized; D gene: NA; V gene: TRBV6-1; CDR3 DNA: TGTGCCACCGCAAAAACCCCTGGGGTTTGGCCGTACAATGAGCAGTACTTC; CDR3 protein: CATAKTPGVWPYNEQYF
J gene: TRBJ2-1; clone size: many; D gene: NA; V gene: TRBV12-3/TRBV12-4; CDR3 DNA: TGTGCCAGCAGTCAAACGGGTGATTGGCTGTTCTTC; CDR3 protein: CASSQTGDWLFF
J gene: TRBJ2-1; clone size: NA; D gene: NA; V gene: TRBV27; CDR3 DNA: TGTGCCAGCAGTTTATTCCTGGACTACAATGAGCAGTTCTTC; CDR3 protein: CASSLFLDYNEQFF
J gene: TRBJ1-1; clone size: NA; D gene: NA; V gene: TRBV6-1; CDR3 DNA: TGTGCCAGCAAGACAGCCATTGAAGCTTTCTTT; CDR3 protein: CASKTAIEAFF
J gene: TRBJ1-1; clone size: few; D gene: TRBD1; V gene: TRBV6-1; CDR3 DNA: TGTGCCAGCGGGGAACAGGGGTTGGACACTGAAGCTTTCTTT; CDR3 protein: CASGEQGLDTEAFF
J gene: TRBJ2-7; clone size: medium-sized; D gene: TRBD1; V gene: TRBV7-2; CDR3 DNA: TGTGCCAGCAGCTTAAACGGACAGGGATTCTCCTACAATGAGCAGTACTTC; CDR3 protein: CASSLNGQGFSYNEQYF
J gene: TRBJ2-3; clone size: NA; D gene: NA; V gene: TRBV6-6; CDR3 DNA: TGTGCCAGCAGTTACTTCCCCCCGCCCGCAGATACGCAGTATTTT; CDR3 protein: CASSYFPPPADTQYF
J gene: TRBJ2-7; clone size: many; D gene: NA; V gene: TRBV7-6; CDR3 DNA: TGTGCCAGCAGCTTAAGCGGGTCTAGTTATGAGCAGTACTTC; CDR3 protein: CASSLSGSSYEQYF
J gene: TRBJ1-2; clone size: few; D gene: NA; V gene: TRBV6-1; CDR3 DNA: TGTGCCAGCAGTGCCGAGGGCTATGGCTACACCTTC; CDR3 protein: CASSAEGYGYTF
J gene: TRBJ2-3; clone size: NA; D gene: NA; V gene: TRBV6-2/TRBV6-3; CDR3 DNA: TGTGCCAGCAGTGGCAGGACGCGGACGCAGTATTTT; CDR3 protein: CASSGRTRTQYF
J gene: TRBJ2-6; clone size: few; D gene: NA; V gene: TRBV6-1; CDR3 DNA: TGTGCCAGCGTGTGGTTCGGGGCTGGGGCCAACGTCCTGACTTTC; CDR3 protein: CASVWFGAGANVLTF
J gene: TRBJ1-2; clone size: NA; D gene: TRBD1; V gene: TRBV6-6; CDR3 DNA: TGTGCCAGCGCCCCAGGGGGCTATGGCTACACCTTC; CDR3 protein: CASAPGGYGYTF
J gene: TRBJ2-1; clone size: many; D gene: TRBD2; V gene: TRBV24-1; CDR3 DNA: TGTGCCACCAGTGATTTGCATTTCGGGGGGGAAGAGACCCAGTTCTTC; CDR3 protein: CATSDLHFGGEETQFF
J gene: TRBJ1-2; clone size: few; D gene: TRBD1; V gene: TRBV27; CDR3 DNA: TGTGCCAGCAGTTTTTATTTTGGGGACAGGGCGTTTCTTTTTGGCTACACCTTC; CDR3 protein: CASSFYFGDRAFLFGYTF
J gene: TRBJ2-7; clone size: many; D gene: NA; V gene: TRBV11-2; CDR3 DNA: TGTGCCAGCAGCCGACACACCTACTACGAGCAGTACTTC; CDR3 protein: CASSRHTYYEQYF
J gene: TRBJ2-2; clone size: NA; D gene: NA; V gene: TRBV27; CDR3 DNA: TGTGCCAGCAGTTGGGTGGGGAACACCGGGGAGCTGTTTTTT; CDR3 protein: CASSWVGNTGELFF
J gene: TRBJ2-1; clone size: once; D gene: NA; V gene: TRBV5-3; CDR3 DNA: TGTGCCAGTGTATCCGGGCGGTACAATGAGCAGTTCTTC; CDR3 protein: CASVSGRYNEQFF
J gene: TRBJ2-5; clone size: few; D gene: TRBD1; V gene: TRBV11-2; CDR3 DNA: TGTGCCAACAGCTTAGAGTGGACAGGGGGTCGGAGTGAGCAGTACTTC; CDR3 protein: CANSLEWTGGRSEQYF
J gene: TRBJ2-7; clone size: NA; D gene: NA; V gene: TRBV7-6; CDR3 DNA: TGTGCCAGCAGCTTAGAAAATGGTTACGAGCAGTACTTC; CDR3 protein: CASSLENGYEQYF
J gene: TRBJ2-5; clone size: NA; D gene: NA; V gene: TRBV6-1; CDR3 DNA: TGTGCCAGCACTAGAAGGTTAACAGGCCCACAAGAGACCCAGTACTTC; CDR3 protein: CASTRRLTGPQETQYF